The rows below give T cell receptor beta chains drawn from one sample of a study of tumor-infiltrating lymphocytes in primary liver carcinoma. TCRdb processed the multiplex PCR reads anew with MiXCR; each CDR3 protein has one entry. The sample has about 110,000 distinct CDR3 sequences, 50% to 65% seen once. Material: liver tumor tissue from sampling region 1. The receptors shown here come from a woman in her sixties with primary liver carcinoma and hepatitis B virus infection. The CDR3 runs from the conserved cysteine through the conserved F or W. The D gene is left open where the match is weak. Clone size, where shown, is once, few, many, or a class for clones that have expanded.

CDR3 protein	CDR3 DNA	CDR3 length	D gene	V gene	clone size	J gene
CASSSRTSGITDTQYF	TGCGCCAGCAGCTCCCGGACTAGCGGCATCACAGATACGCAGTATTTT	16	TRBD2	TRBV5-1	many	TRBJ2-3
CASSSPGRGYHGYTF	TGTGCCAGCAGCTCACCAGGGCGGGGGTACCATGGCTACACCTTC	15	NA	TRBV28	NA	TRBJ1-2
CASKRARTEGLFF	TGTGCCAGCAAACGGGCGCGGACAGAAGGGCTGTTTTTT	13	NA	TRBV14	few	TRBJ2-2
CASSRTGTVHNEQFF	TGTGCCAGCAGCCGCACCGGGACAGTCCACAATGAGCAGTTCTTC	15	TRBD1	TRBV14	few	TRBJ2-1
CASSLNYGYTF	TGTGCCAGCAGCCTGAACTATGGCTACACCTTC	11	NA	TRBV12-3/TRBV12-4	many	TRBJ1-2
CAISDFGGYQETQYF	TGTGCCATCAGTGACTTTGGTGGTTACCAAGAGACCCAGTACTTC	15	NA	TRBV10-3	NA	TRBJ2-5
CASSSTKGGHEQFF	TGTGCCAGCAGCTCGACCAAAGGGGGCCATGAGCAGTTCTTC	14	TRBD1	TRBV28	NA	TRBJ2-1
CANSLGLARDTQYF	TGTGCCAACAGCCTTGGACTAGCAAGAGATACGCAGTATTTT	14	TRBD2	TRBV11-2	NA	TRBJ2-3
CASSQDRTSGNEQFF	TGTGCCAGCAGTCAAGATAGGACTAGCGGCAATGAGCAGTTCTTC	15	TRBD2	TRBV4-2	NA	TRBJ2-1
CANSEAWTDTQYF	TGTGCCAACAGTGAAGCTTGGACAGATACGCAGTATTTT	13	NA	TRBV6-1	NA	TRBJ2-3
CASSPGRVCTDTRYF	TGTGCCAGCAGTCCGGGCAGGGTCTGCACAGATACGCGGTATTTT	15	NA	TRBV11-2	NA	TRBJ2-3
CVSSPGDAGDYTF	TGTGTCAGCAGCCCCGGCGATGCGGGAGACTACACCTTC	13	NA	TRBV11-3	NA	TRBJ1-2
CASSWAGFGYTF	TGTGCCAGCAGCTGGGCCGGTTTTGGCTACACCTTC	12	NA	TRBV11-3	NA	TRBJ1-2
CASSVGQGGEKLFF	TGTGCCAGCAGCGTCGGGCAGGGAGGTGAAAAACTGTTTTTT	14	NA	TRBV6-6	many	TRBJ1-4
CASSTPGSGSGMQYF	TGTGCCAGCAGTACTCCAGGCAGCGGGAGTGGTATGCAGTATTTT	15	TRBD2	TRBV7-2	NA	TRBJ2-3
CASSSTLNSRPQHF	TGTGCCAGCAGCTCGACCCTAAATAGTCGGCCCCAGCATTTT	14	NA	TRBV28	NA	TRBJ1-5
CANSDPGTYKTQYF	TGTGCCAACAGTGACCCCGGAACTTACAAGACCCAGTACTTC	14	NA	TRBV6-2/TRBV6-3	NA	TRBJ2-5
CASSPSWTGWEEKLFF	TGTGCCAGCAGCCCCAGTTGGACGGGTTGGGAAGAAAAACTGTTTTTT	16	NA	TRBV7-9	NA	TRBJ1-4
CSVSQSGAEKTQYF	TGCAGCGTCTCCCAATCAGGGGCAGAAAAGACCCAGTACTTC	14	NA	TRBV29-1	NA	TRBJ2-5